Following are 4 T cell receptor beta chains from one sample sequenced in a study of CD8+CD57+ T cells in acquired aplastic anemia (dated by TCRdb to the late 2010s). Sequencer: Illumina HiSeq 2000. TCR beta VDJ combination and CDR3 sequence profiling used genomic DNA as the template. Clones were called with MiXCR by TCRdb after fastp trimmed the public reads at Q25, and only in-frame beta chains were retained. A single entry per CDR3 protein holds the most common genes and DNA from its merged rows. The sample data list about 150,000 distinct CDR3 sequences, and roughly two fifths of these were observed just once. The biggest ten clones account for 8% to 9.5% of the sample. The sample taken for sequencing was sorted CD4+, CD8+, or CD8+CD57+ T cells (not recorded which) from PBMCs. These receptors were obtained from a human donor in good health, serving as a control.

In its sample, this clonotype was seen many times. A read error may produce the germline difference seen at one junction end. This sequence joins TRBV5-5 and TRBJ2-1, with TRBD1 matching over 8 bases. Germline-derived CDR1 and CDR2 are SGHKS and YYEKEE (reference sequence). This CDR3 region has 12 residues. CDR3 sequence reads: CASSLWTGKDSF. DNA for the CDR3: TGTGCCAGCAGCTTGTGGACAGGGAAAGATTCCTTC.

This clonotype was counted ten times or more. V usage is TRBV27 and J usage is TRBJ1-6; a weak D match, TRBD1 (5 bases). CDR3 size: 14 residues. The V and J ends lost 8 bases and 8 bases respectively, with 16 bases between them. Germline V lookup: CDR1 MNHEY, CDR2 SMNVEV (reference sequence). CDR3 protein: CASVRTHLDSPLHF. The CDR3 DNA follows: TGTGCCAGCGTCAGGACACACCTGGATTCACCCCTCCACTTT.

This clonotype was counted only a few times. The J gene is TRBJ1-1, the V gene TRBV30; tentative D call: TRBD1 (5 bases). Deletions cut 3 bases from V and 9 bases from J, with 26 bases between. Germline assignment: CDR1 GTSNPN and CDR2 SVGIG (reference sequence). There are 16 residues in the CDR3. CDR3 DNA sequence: TGTGCCTGGAGCGAAGGGGTAACGTCGGGACGGAGGAAAGCTTTCTTT. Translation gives CAWSEGVTSGRRKAFF.

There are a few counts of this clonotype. CDR3 DNA sequence: TGTGCCACCAGTGATAGGCGGGACAGGGGTAACGAGCAGTACTTC. As protein: CATSDRRDRGNEQYF. The rearrangement uses TRBV24-1 and TRBJ2-7; TRBD1 agrees at 10 bases. This CDR3 is 15 amino acids long. The trim removed 3 bases at V and 5 bases at J, leaving 6 bases unmatched. The V gene's germline CDR1 is KGHDR and CDR2 SFDVKD.